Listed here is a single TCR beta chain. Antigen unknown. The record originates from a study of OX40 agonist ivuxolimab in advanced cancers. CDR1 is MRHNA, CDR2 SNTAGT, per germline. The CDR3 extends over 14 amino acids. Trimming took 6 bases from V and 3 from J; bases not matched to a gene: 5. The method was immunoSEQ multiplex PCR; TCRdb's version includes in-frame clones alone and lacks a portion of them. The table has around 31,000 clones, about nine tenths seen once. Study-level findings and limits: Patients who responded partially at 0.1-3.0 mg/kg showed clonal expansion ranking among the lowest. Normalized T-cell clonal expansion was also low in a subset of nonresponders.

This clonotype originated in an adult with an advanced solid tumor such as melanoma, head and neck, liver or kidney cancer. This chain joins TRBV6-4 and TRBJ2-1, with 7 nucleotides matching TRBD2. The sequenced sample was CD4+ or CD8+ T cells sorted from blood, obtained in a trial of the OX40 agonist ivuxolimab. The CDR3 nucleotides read TGTGCCAGCAGGCGGGAGTCCGGCTACAATGAGCAGTTCTTC. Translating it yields CASRRESGYNEQFF.